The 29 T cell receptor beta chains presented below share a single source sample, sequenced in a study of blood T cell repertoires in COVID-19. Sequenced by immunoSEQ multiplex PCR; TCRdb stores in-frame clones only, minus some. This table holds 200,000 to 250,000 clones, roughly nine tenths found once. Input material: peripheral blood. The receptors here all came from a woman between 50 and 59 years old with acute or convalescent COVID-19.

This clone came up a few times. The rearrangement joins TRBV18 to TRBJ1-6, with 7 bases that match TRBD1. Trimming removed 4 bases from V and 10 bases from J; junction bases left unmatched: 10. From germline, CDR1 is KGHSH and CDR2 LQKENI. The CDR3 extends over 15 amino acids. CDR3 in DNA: TGTGCCAGCTCACGGAACCGGGACAGAGACTCACCCCTCCACTTT. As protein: CASSRNRDRDSPLHF.

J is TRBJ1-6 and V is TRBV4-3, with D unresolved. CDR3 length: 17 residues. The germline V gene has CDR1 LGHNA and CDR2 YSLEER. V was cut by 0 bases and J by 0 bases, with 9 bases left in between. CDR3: CASSQDLGSSYNSPLHF. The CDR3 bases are TGCGCCAGCAGCCAAGATCTGGGCAGCTCCTATAATTCACCCCTCCACTTT.

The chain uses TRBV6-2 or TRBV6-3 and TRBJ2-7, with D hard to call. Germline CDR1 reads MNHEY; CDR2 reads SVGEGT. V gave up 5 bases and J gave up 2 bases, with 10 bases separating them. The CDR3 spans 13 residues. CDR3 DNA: TGTGCCAGCAGTGCCGAGGCCCCCTACGAGCAGTACTTC. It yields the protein CASSAEAPYEQYF.

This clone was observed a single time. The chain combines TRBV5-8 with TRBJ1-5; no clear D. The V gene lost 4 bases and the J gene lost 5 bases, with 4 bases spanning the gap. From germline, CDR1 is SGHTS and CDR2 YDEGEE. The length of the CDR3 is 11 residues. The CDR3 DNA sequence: TGTGCCAGCAGCCCAGATCAGCCCCAGCATTTT. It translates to CASSPDQPQHF.

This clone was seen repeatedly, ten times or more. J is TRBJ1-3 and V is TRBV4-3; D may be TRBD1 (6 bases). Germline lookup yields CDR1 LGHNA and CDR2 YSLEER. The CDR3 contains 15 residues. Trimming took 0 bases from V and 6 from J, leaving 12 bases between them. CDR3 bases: TGCGCCAGCAGCCAAGATCGGGCAGGGGTAAACACCATATATTTT. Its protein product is CASSQDRAGVNTIYF.

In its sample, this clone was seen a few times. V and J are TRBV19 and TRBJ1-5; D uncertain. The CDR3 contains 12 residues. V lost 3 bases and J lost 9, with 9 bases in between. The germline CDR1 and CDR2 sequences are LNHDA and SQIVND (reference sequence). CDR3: CASSIRTGPQHF. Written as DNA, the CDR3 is TGTGCCAGTAGTATTAGAACCGGGCCCCAGCATTTT.

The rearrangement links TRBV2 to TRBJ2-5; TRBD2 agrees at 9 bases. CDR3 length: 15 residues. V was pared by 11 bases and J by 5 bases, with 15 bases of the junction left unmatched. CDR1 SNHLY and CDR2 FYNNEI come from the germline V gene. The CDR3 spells CARGGCGGAWETQYF. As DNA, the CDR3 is TGTGCCCGGGGGGGGTGCGGGGGGGCCTGGGAGACCCAGTACTTC.

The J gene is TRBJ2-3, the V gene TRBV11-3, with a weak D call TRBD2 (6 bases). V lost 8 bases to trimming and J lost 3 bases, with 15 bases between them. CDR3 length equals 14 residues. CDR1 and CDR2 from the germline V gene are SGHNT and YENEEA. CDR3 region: CASSARRETDTQYF. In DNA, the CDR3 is TGTGCCAGCTCCGCCAGGAGGGAGACAGATACGCAGTATTTT.

The CDR3 region has the DNA TGTGCCAGCAGCTTAGTCCACACTCCACTACAACCTCGGGATGAGCAGTTCTTC. This gives the protein CASSLVHTPLQPRDEQFF. The chain recombines TRBV11-2 with TRBJ2-1, with D hard to call. Germline V gene sequence: CDR1 SGHAT, CDR2 FQNNGV. The CDR3 sequence is 18 residues long. Trimming removed 1 base at V and 8 bases at J, with 24 bases between.

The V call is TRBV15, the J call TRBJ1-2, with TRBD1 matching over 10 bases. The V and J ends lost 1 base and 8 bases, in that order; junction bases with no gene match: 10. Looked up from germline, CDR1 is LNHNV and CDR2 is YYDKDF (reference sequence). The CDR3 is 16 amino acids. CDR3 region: CATSRGHEDRGVGYTF. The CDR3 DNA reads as TGTGCCACCAGCAGAGGCCACGAGGACAGGGGGGTAGGCTACACCTTC.

This chain's CDR3 is CATSSRAGGPSNEQFF. The CDR3 DNA reads as TGTGCCACCAGCAGTAGAGCGGGAGGCCCTAGCAATGAGCAGTTCTTC. V is TRBV15 and J is TRBJ2-1; TRBD2 matches 9 bases. The CDR3 totals 16 residues. Germline V lookup: CDR1 LNHNV, CDR2 YYDKDF (reference sequence). Trimming cost V 3 bases and J 6 bases; bases outside gene matches: 9.

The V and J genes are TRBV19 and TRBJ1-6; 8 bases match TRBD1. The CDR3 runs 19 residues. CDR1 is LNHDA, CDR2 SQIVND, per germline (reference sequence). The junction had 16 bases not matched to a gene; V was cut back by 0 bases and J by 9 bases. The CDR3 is CASSIDGFGQGALSSPLHF. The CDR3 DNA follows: TGTGCCAGTAGTATAGATGGGTTTGGGCAGGGGGCTTTAAGTTCACCCCTCCACTTT. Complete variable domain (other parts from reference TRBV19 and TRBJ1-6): DGGITQSPKYLFRKEGQNVTLSCEQNLNHDAMYWYRQDPGQGLRLIYYSQIVNDFQKGDIAEGYSVSREKKESFPLTVTSAQKNPTAFYLCASSIDGFGQGALSSPLHFGNGTRLTVT.

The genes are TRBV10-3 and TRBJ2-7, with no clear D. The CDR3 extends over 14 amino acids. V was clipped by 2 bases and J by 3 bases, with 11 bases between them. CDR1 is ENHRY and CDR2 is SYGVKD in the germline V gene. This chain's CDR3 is CAISEIADLYEQYF. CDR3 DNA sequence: TGTGCCATCAGTGAGATAGCAGATCTCTACGAGCAGTACTTC.

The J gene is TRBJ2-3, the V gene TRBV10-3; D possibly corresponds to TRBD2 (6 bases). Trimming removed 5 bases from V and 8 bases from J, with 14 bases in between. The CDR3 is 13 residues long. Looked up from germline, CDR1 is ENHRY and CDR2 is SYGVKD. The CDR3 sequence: CAISTDLGGTQYF. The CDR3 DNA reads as TGTGCCATCAGTACCGACCTGGGGGGTACGCAGTATTTT.

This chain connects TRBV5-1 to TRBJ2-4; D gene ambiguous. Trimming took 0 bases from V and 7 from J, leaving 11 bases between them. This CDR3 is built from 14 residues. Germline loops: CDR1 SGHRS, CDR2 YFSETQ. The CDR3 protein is CASSLGAPRNIQYF. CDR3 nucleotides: TGCGCCAGCAGCTTGGGTGCACCCCGGAACATTCAGTACTTC. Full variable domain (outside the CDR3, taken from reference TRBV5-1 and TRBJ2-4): KAGVTQTPRYLIKTRGQQVTLSCSPISGHRSVSWYQQTPGQGLQFLFEYFSETQRNKGNFPGRFSGRQFSNSRSEMNVSTLELGDSALYLCASSLGAPRNIQYFGAGTRLSVL.

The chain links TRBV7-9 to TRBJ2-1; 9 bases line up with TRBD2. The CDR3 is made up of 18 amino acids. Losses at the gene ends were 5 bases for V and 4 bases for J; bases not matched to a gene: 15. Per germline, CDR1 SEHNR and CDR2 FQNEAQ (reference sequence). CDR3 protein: CASSHYSLGLAGYNEQFF. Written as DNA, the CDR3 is TGTGCCAGCAGCCATTACAGTTTGGGGCTAGCGGGGTACAATGAGCAGTTCTTC.

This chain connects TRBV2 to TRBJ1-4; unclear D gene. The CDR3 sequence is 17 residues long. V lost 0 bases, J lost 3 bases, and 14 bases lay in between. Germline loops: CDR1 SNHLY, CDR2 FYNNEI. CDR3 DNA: TGTGCCAGCAGTGAAGCGCAGAGGGAGGGATCTAATGAAAAACTGTTTTTT. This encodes CASSEAQREGSNEKLFF.

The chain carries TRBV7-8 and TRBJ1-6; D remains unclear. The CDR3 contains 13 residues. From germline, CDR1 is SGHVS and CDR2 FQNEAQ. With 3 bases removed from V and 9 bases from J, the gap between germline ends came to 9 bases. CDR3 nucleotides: TGTGCCAGCAGCTTGGAGGAGCGTTCACCCCTCCACTTT. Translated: CASSLEERSPLHF.

CDR3 sequence (DNA): TGTGCCAGCAGCTTAGGCGGTGCAGCATTTGGAGATACGCAGTATTTT. Amino acid sequence: CASSLGGAAFGDTQYF. The chain links TRBV7-6 to TRBJ2-3; D remains ambiguous. Germline V gene lookup returns CDR1 SGHVS and CDR2 FNYEAQ. V lost 1 base and J lost 5, with 16 bases in between. This CDR3 comprises 16 residues.

The DNA of the CDR3 is TGTGCCACCAGTGATTTTTTCAGATACAATCAGCCCCAGCATTTT. Its translation: CATSDFFRYNQPQHF. The V gene is TRBV24-1, the J gene TRBJ1-5; D gene unclear. The germline gives CDR1 KGHDR, CDR2 SFDVKD. Deletions cut 1 base from V and 3 bases from J, with 9 bases between. The CDR3 extends over 15 amino acids.

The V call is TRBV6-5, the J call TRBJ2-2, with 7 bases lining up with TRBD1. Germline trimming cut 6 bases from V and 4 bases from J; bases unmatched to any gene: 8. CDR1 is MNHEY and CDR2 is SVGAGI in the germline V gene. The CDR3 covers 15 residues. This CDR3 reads CASRGGSPTTGELFF. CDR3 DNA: TGTGCCAGCAGAGGGGGCAGCCCGACCACCGGGGAGCTGTTTTTT.

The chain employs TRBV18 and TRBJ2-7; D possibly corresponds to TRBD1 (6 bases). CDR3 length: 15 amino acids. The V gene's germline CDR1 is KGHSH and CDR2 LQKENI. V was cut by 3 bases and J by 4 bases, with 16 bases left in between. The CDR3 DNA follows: TGTGCCAGCTCACCTTACTCCGGGACAAAGTACGAGCAGTACTTC. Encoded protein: CASSPYSGTKYEQYF.

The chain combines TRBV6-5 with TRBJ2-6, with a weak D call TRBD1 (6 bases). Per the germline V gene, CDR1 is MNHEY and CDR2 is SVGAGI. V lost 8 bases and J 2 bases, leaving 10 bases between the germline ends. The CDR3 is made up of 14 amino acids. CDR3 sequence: CASQAGAGANVLTF. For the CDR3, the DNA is TGTGCCAGCCAGGCAGGGGCTGGGGCCAACGTCCTGACTTTC.

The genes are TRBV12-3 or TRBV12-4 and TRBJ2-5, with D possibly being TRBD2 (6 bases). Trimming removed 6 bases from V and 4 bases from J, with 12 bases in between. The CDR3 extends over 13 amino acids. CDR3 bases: TGTGCCAGCAGCCCTAGCGTAAGAGAGACCCAGTACTTC. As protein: CASSPSVRETQYF.

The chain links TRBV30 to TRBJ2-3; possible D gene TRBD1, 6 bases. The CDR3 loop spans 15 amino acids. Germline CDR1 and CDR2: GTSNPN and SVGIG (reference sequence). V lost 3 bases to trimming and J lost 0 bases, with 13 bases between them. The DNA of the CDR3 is TGTGCCTGGAGGGACAGCAGGTTTAGCACAGATACGCAGTATTTT. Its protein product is CAWRDSRFSTDTQYF.

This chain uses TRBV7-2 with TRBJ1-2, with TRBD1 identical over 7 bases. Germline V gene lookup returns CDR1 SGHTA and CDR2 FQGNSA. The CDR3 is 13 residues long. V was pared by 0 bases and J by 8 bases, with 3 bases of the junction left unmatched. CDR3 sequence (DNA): TGTGCCAGCAGCTTAGCGGCAGGGGGGGGCTACACCTTC. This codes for CASSLAAGGGYTF.

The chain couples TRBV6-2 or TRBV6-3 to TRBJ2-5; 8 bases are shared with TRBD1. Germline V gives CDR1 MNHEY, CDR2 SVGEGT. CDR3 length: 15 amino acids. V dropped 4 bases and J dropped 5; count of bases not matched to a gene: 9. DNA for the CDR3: TGTGCCAGCAGTTCTCCAGACAGGGGCGGTGAGACCCAGTACTTC. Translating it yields CASSSPDRGGETQYF.

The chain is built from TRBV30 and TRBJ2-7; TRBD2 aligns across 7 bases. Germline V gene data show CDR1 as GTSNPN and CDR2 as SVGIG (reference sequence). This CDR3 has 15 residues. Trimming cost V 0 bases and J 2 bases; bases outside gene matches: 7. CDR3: CAWSVSYGGTYEQYF. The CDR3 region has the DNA TGTGCCTGGAGTGTATCCTACGGGGGGACCTACGAGCAGTACTTC.

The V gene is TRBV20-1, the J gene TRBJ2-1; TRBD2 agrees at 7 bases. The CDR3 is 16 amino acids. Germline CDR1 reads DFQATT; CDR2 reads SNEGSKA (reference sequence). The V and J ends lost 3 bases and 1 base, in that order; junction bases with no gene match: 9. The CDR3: CSASTRLAGSYNEQFF. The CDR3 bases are TGCAGTGCTAGTACCCGACTAGCCGGGTCCTACAATGAGCAGTTCTTC.